This entry concerns a single TCR beta chain. The data belong to a study of neoadjuvant nivolumab and ipilimumab in lung cancer. There are 15 residues in the CDR3. V shed 1 base and J shed 7 bases, with 17 bases lying between them. Germline V CDR1 and CDR2: SEHNR, FQNEAQ (reference sequence). Clones were sequenced by immunoSEQ multiplex PCR, and TCRdb holds only the in-frame ones, with some missing. The sample consists of around 20,000 clones, roughly 80% of them appearing once. This sequence joins TRBV7-9 and TRBJ2-7; possible D gene TRBD1, 6 bases. This TCR was recovered from an adult with non-small cell lung cancer. The sequenced sample was tumor tissue, obtained after neoadjuvant nivolumab, alone or with ipilimumab, at or shortly before surgery. CDR3 nucleotide sequence: TGTGCCAGCAGCTTAGAACAGGGATCGTATCCTGAGCAGTACTTC. This encodes CASSLEQGSYPEQYF.